These 26 T cell receptor beta chains were all obtained from the same sample, sequenced in a study of blood T cell repertoires in COVID-19. The method was immunoSEQ multiplex PCR; TCRdb's version includes in-frame clones alone and lacks a portion of them. The sample consists of a few hundred thousand clones, 70% to 90% of them appearing once. What was sequenced was PBMCs or T cells enriched from blood (not recorded which). These receptors came from a woman aged 25 to 45 who had recovered from COVID-19.

The chain joins TRBV2 to TRBJ1-3, with a possible D match to TRBD1 (5 bases). CDR1 is SNHLY, CDR2 FYNNEI, per germline. CDR3 length equals 18 residues. V lost 4 bases to trimming and J lost 2 bases, with 21 bases between them. CDR3 protein: CASSGFPEPGFPGNTIYF. CDR3 sequence (DNA): TGTGCCAGCAGTGGTTTCCCCGAACCAGGGTTCCCTGGAAACACCATATATTTT.

V usage is TRBV6-6 and J usage is TRBJ1-1; 7 bases match TRBD1. The J segment lost 0 bases and the V segment lost 5 bases, leaving 15 bases of the junction unmatched. This CDR3 spans 18 amino acids. Germline CDR1 and CDR2: MNHNY and SVGAGI (reference sequence). CDR3 sequence (DNA): TGTGCCAGCAGTCCGAACCCGGGACAGAAATACATGAACACTGAAGCTTTCTTT. Its translation is CASSPNPGQKYMNTEAFF.

V and J are TRBV5-1 and TRBJ2-5, with 8 bases aligning to TRBD1. Germline assignment: CDR1 SGHRS and CDR2 YFSETQ. The J segment lost 4 bases and the V segment lost 4 bases, leaving 6 bases of the junction unmatched. The CDR3 loop spans 14 amino acids. CDR3 nucleotides: TGCGCCAGCAGCCTACTGACAGGGGTAGAGACCCAGTACTTC. This encodes CASSLLTGVETQYF. Looking up the rest from reference TRBV5-1 and TRBJ2-5 gives the full variable domain: KAGVTQTPRYLIKTRGQQVTLSCSPISGHRSVSWYQQTPGQGLQFLFEYFSETQRNKGNFPGRFSGRQFSNSRSEMNVSTLELGDSALYLCASSLLTGVETQYFGPGTRLLVL.

The V call is TRBV30, the J call TRBJ1-1, with 9 bases fitting TRBD1. Germline trimming cut 2 bases from V and 5 bases from J; bases unmatched to any gene: 3. Germline loops: CDR1 GTSNPN, CDR2 SVGIG (reference sequence). The CDR3 covers 13 residues. CDR3 DNA sequence: TGTGCCTGGAGTTACGGACAGGGGACTGAAGCTTTCTTT. Encoded protein: CAWSYGQGTEAFF.

In DNA, the CDR3 is TGCGCCAGCAGCTTAACGGGACAGGGCAATCAGCCCCAGCATTTT. This codes for CASSLTGQGNQPQHF. The V call is TRBV5-1, the J call TRBJ1-5, with TRBD1 identical over 8 bases. This CDR3 has 15 residues. Germline CDR1 and CDR2: SGHRS and YFSETQ. V shed 2 bases and J 2 bases; nucleotides not matched to a gene: 3.

V and J are TRBV4-2 and TRBJ2-5, with a weak D call TRBD2 (5 bases). Between the trimmed V and J ends, which lost 1 base and 1 base, there was a span of 7 bases. Germline V gene data show CDR1 as LGHNA and CDR2 as YNFKEQ. The CDR3 sequence is 14 residues long. For the CDR3, the DNA is TGTGCCAGCAGCCAAGCGGGGATCCAAGAGACCCAGTACTTC. Amino acids: CASSQAGIQETQYF.

The rearrangement joins TRBV7-2 to TRBJ1-1, with D possibly TRBD1 on 5 matching bases. V lost 2 bases and J 2 bases, leaving 15 bases between the germline ends. Germline CDR1 is SGHTA and CDR2 is FQGNSA. CDR3 length: 16 residues. The CDR3, as DNA: TGTGCCAGCAGCTTAATCTTCGGGGGACCAAACACTGAAGCTTTCTTT. Amino acid sequence: CASSLIFGGPNTEAFF.

This chain connects TRBV9 to TRBJ1-2; D uncertain. The CDR3 length is 15 residues. Trimming removed 4 bases from V and 4 bases from J, with 17 bases in between. Germline-derived CDR1 and CDR2 are SGDLS and YYNGEE. The CDR3 reads CASSPYETPLYGYTF. The DNA of the CDR3 is TGTGCCAGCAGCCCATATGAGACACCCCTCTATGGCTACACCTTC. Full variable domain (rest looked up from reference TRBV9 and TRBJ1-2): DSGVTQTPKHLITATGQRVTLRCSPRSGDLSVYWYQQSLDQGLQFLIQYYNGEERAKGNILERFSAQQFPDLHSELNLSSLELGDSALYFCASSPYETPLYGYTFGSGTRLTVV.

The gene calls are TRBV30 and TRBJ1-1, with 7 positions matching TRBD1. This CDR3 is built from 13 residues. V was pared by 3 bases and J by 4 bases, with 5 bases of the junction left unmatched. Germline CDR1 reads GTSNPN; CDR2 reads SVGIG (reference sequence). The CDR3 DNA reads as TGTGCCTGGAGCAGCCAGGGGGGCACTGAAGCTTTCTTT. Translated, it gives CAWSSQGGTEAFF.

V and J are TRBV3-1 (or the pseudogene TRBV3-2) and TRBJ2-3; 7 bases are a match to TRBD1. The CDR3 consists of 15 residues. After removal of 4 bases from V and 2 bases from J, the junction contained 6 bases not matched to a gene. Germline CDR1 and CDR2: LGHDT and YNNKEL (reference sequence). The CDR3 region has the DNA TGTGCCAGCAGCCTTCGACAGGGCTTCACAGATACGCAGTATTTT. Encoded protein: CASSLRQGFTDTQYF.

The chain employs TRBV10-3 and TRBJ1-1; tentatively, D is TRBD1 (6 bases). V dropped 6 bases and J dropped 1 base, with 6 bases sitting between them. Looked up from germline, CDR1 is ENHRY and CDR2 is SYGVKD. There are 12 residues in the CDR3. CDR3 protein: CAIRGGNTEAFF. Written as DNA, the CDR3 is TGTGCCATCAGAGGGGGGAACACTGAAGCTTTCTTT.

The rearrangement links TRBV10-1 to TRBJ1-2, with D possibly matching TRBD1 (6 bases). This CDR3 is 13 amino acids long. CDR1 and CDR2 from the germline V gene are WNHNN and SYGVQD (reference sequence). Deletions cut 4 bases from V and 7 bases from J, with 13 bases between. CDR3 DNA sequence: TGCGCCAGCAGTGTAACAGGGACGGTTGGCTACACCTTC. Amino acids: CASSVTGTVGYTF.

The chain recombines TRBV5-1 with TRBJ1-5; TRBD1 is a possible D gene (6 bases). V was clipped by 0 bases and J by 3 bases, with 7 bases between them. The CDR3 contains 14 residues. Germline CDR1 and CDR2: SGHRS and YFSETQ. For the CDR3, the DNA is TGCGCCAGCAGCTTGGGGACAGTCAATCAGCCCCAGCATTTT. Translated: CASSLGTVNQPQHF.

V and J are TRBV27 and TRBJ2-1; 12 bases agree with TRBD1. Germline lookup yields CDR1 MNHEY and CDR2 SMNVEV (reference sequence). V shed 5 bases, J shed 5 bases, and the junction held 10 bases outside the gene matches. The CDR3 totals 17 residues. The CDR3 here is CASSGLGTGGADNEQFF. CDR3 DNA sequence: TGTGCCAGCAGTGGGCTAGGGACAGGGGGCGCCGACAATGAGCAGTTCTTC.

J is TRBJ2-1 and V is TRBV11-3, with 8 bases matching TRBD2. The V and J ends lost 1 base and 3 bases, in that order; junction bases with no gene match: 2. Germline lookup yields CDR1 SGHNT and CDR2 YENEEA. The CDR3 consists of 15 residues. In nucleotides, the CDR3 is TGTGCCAGCAGCTTAGGGACTAGCTACTACAATGAGCAGTTCTTC. Protein product: CASSLGTSYYNEQFF.

The chain employs TRBV5-8 and TRBJ1-6; 7 positions match TRBD1. Germline assignment: CDR1 SGHTS and CDR2 YDEGEE. V was clipped by 2 bases and J by 10 bases; unmatched bases: 6. This CDR3 has 14 residues. CDR3 residues: CASSFRGGGSPLHF. The CDR3 DNA reads TGTGCCAGCAGCTTCAGAGGGGGCGGATCACCCCTCCACTTT.

Regarding this clone: The same CDR3 is also encoded by other DNA sequences in this sample. This chain uses TRBV24-1 with TRBJ2-2, with D tentatively TRBD1 (5 bases). This CDR3 comprises 15 residues. Germline CDR1 and CDR2: KGHDR and SFDVKD. Trimming took off 1 base at V and 1 base at J, with 6 bases between the two ends. The CDR3 region is CATSDLTGNTGELFF. The CDR3 DNA sequence: TGTGCCACCAGTGATTTAACAGGGAACACCGGGGAGCTGTTTTTT.

The rearrangement joins TRBV6-1 to TRBJ2-7; TRBD1 might be the D (5 bases). The germline V gene has CDR1 MNHNS and CDR2 SASEGT. This CDR3 is built from 15 residues. The ends were cut back, 3 bases at V and 5 bases at J, with 17 bases in the middle. As DNA, the CDR3 is TGTGCCAGCAGTGATCCTAGGGCAGGGATTGACGAGCAGTACTTC. This encodes CASSDPRAGIDEQYF.

The CDR3 coding sequence is TGTGCCAGCCGATTACAGGGGGAGGTTGGCTACACCTTC. This encodes CASRLQGEVGYTF. The J gene is TRBJ1-2, the V gene TRBV19; 8 nucleotides match TRBD1. The germline gives CDR1 LNHDA, CDR2 SQIVND (reference sequence). This CDR3 contains 13 residues. Trimming at V came to 9 bases and at J to 7 bases, leaving 10 bases not matched to a gene.

The chain recombines TRBV19 with TRBJ2-2, with D perhaps matching TRBD1 (6 bases). Germline-derived CDR1 and CDR2 are LNHDA and SQIVND (reference sequence). This CDR3 contains 15 residues. V was cut by 7 bases and J by 1 base, with 13 bases left in between. CDR3 in DNA: TGTGCCAGTAAGTCTACGGACAGGAACACCGGGGAGCTGTTTTTT. It translates to CASKSTDRNTGELFF.

A few counts support this clone. The J gene is TRBJ1-3, the V gene TRBV18; D is unresolved. CDR1 KGHSH and CDR2 LQKENI come from the germline V gene. V shed 2 bases and J shed 0 bases, with 14 bases lying between them. The CDR3 is made up of 17 amino acids. The CDR3 here is CASSPEAVGSSGNTIYF. CDR3 in DNA: TGTGCCAGCTCACCAGAGGCAGTCGGAAGCTCTGGAAACACCATATATTTT. The variable domain in full, with the rest retrieved from reference TRBV18 and TRBJ1-3, is NAGVMQNPRHLVRRRGQEARLRCSPMKGHSHVYWYRQLPEEGLKFMVYLQKENIIDESGMPKERFSAEFPKEGPSILRIQQVVRGDSAAYFCASSPEAVGSSGNTIYFGEGSWLTVV.

The V and J genes are TRBV19 and TRBJ1-1; D may be TRBD1 (6 bases). The CDR3 is 13 residues long. Germline CDR1 is LNHDA and CDR2 is SQIVND (reference sequence). The V end was cut by 1 base, the J end by 6 bases, with 9 bases between. The CDR3 region is CASSIVEGAEAFF. The CDR3 bases are TGTGCCAGTAGTATAGTCGAGGGGGCTGAAGCTTTCTTT.

This chain joins TRBV9 and TRBJ2-2, with D possibly matching TRBD2 (5 bases). V was shortened by 1 base and J by 2 bases, with 15 bases between the two germline ends. Germline lookup yields CDR1 SGDLS and CDR2 YYNGEE. This CDR3 region has 17 residues. CDR3 protein: CASSVPPFAGNTGELFF. In DNA form, the CDR3 reads TGTGCCAGCAGCGTACCCCCCTTTGCGGGTAACACCGGGGAGCTGTTTTTT.

This clone has a single count. The chain carries TRBV2 and TRBJ1-2; no firm D call. Germline V lookup: CDR1 SNHLY, CDR2 FYNNEI. V lost 4 bases, J lost 9 bases, and 9 bases lay in between. There are 11 residues in the CDR3. The CDR3 region is CASSGLRSYTF. The DNA of the CDR3 is TGTGCCAGCAGTGGGTTGAGGAGCTACACCTTC.

This chain links TRBV19 with TRBJ2-4; 7 nucleotides line up with TRBD1. After removal of 5 bases from V and 6 bases from J, the junction contained 16 bases not matched to a gene. The CDR3 is 17 amino acids. The germline V gene has CDR1 LNHDA and CDR2 SQIVND (reference sequence). CDR3 bases: TGTGCCAGTAGTTCCACCTACCGGGACAGAGATTCAAACATTCAGTACTTC. Translating gives CASSSTYRDRDSNIQYF.

The genes are TRBV28 and TRBJ1-1; no reliable D call. This CDR3 comprises 11 residues. V was trimmed by 3 bases and J by 7 bases, leaving 6 bases between them. CDR1 and CDR2 from the germline V gene are MDHEN and SYDVKM. In DNA, the CDR3 is TGTGCCAGCAGTTTCTTCAGTGAAGCTTTCTTT. Its translation is CASSFFSEAFF.